The 5 T cell receptor beta chains presented below share a single source sample, sequenced in a study of cytomegalovirus exposure and HLA in healthy donors. Vbeta (60) and Jbeta (13) primers were used in the PCR. Only in-frame clones appear in the TCRdb table, and some are missing; sequencing was by immunoSEQ multiplex PCR. The sample includes about 120,000 clones, about 70% of them seen just once. Source material: PBMCs. The receptors come from a woman aged 35 to 49 in good health and CMV-seropositive.

This rearrangement joins TRBV10-3 to TRBJ1-1; 10 nucleotides match TRBD1. This CDR3 is 14 amino acids long. The germline V gene has CDR1 ENHRY and CDR2 SYGVKD. J lost 4 bases, V lost 7 bases, and 6 bases had no gene match. The CDR3 region has the DNA TGTGCCATCACTCGAGGGGACAGGGGCACTGAAGCTTTCTTT. Amino acid sequence: CAITRGDRGTEAFF.

The V call is TRBV5-4, the J call TRBJ2-5; D is perhaps TRBD2 (6 bases). Between the trimmed V and J ends, which lost 1 base and 4 bases, there was a span of 14 bases. In germline, CDR1 is SGHNT, CDR2 YYREEE (reference sequence). The CDR3 has 15 amino acids. CDR3 sequence (DNA): TGTGCCAGCAGCTTGTCGGGACTGGGACGAGAGACCCAGTACTTC. As protein: CASSLSGLGRETQYF.

A single count supports this clone. A junction boundary mismatches the germline segment, possibly from a read error. This rearrangement joins TRBV7-2 to TRBJ2-6; perhaps TRBD1 as D (5 bases). CDR3 size: 19 residues. CDR1 and CDR2 (germline): SGHTA, FQGNSA. The CDR3 region is CASTAGQGVTPSGANVLTF. For the CDR3, the DNA is TGTGCCAGCACCGCAGGACAAGGCGTAACTCCCTCTGGAGCCAACGTCCTGACTTTC.

This CDR3 is CASSSQVSGTGGPLKQFF. CDR3 sequence (DNA): TGTGCCAGCAGCTCCCAAGTCTCGGGGACAGGGGGACCTTTGAAGCAGTTCTTC. The chain uses TRBV5-6 and TRBJ2-1, with 11 bases that match TRBD1. This CDR3 comprises 18 residues. Germline CDR1 is SGHDT and CDR2 is YYEEEE. V was pared by 3 bases and J by 11 bases, with 19 bases of the junction left unmatched.

This clone was found once. V gene TRBV30 combines with J gene TRBJ1-2; 9 nucleotides match TRBD1. The CDR3 is made up of 15 amino acids. V gave up 1 base and J gave up 4 bases; unmatched junction bases: 7. CDR1 GTSNPN and CDR2 SVGIG come from the germline V gene (reference sequence). The CDR3 spells CAWSANRGRTYGYTF. CDR3 bases: TGTGCCTGGAGTGCCAACAGGGGGCGGACCTATGGCTACACCTTC.